Listed below are T cell receptor beta chains from one sample, sequenced in a study of blood T cell repertoires in COVID-19. Produced via immunoSEQ multiplex PCR; TCRdb's table is partial and in-frame only. The repertoire consists of about 63,000 clones, with about 80% occurring once and the leading ten covering around 32%. The sample consisted of peripheral blood. Every receptor here comes from a human donor in a cohort sampled during active COVID-19. Each CDR3 is given with its conserved first and last residue. The D gene is left open where the match is weak. For some rows the clone size is stated as once, few or many, or as a class when expanded; others skip it.

TRBV18	-	few	TRBJ1-5	TGTGCCAGCTCACCAAGGACAGCCGCCCAGCCCCAGCATTTT	CASSPRTAAQPQHF
TRBV27	-	-	TRBJ2-3	TGTGCCAGCAGGTCCCCAAGGGGGTACAGCACAGATACGCAGTATTTT	CASRSPRGYSTDTQYF
TRBV7-8	-	-	TRBJ1-3	TGTGCCAGCAGCCCGCAGACCTCACAGGCTGGAAACACCATATATTTT	CASSPQTSQAGNTIYF
TRBV10-2	TRBD1	-	TRBJ1-1	TGCGCCAGCAGTGAACAGGGGGCGGTCACTGAAGCTTTCTTT	CASSEQGAVTEAFF
TRBV10-3	TRBD2	-	TRBJ2-3	TGTGCCATCAGTGAGTCCTTTGGGGAAGCGGGAGGGCCAGGTGATACGCAGTATTTT	CAISESFGEAGGPGDTQYF
TRBV7-8	TRBD2	-	TRBJ2-2	TGTGCCAGCAGCTGGACTAGCGGGTGGGAGAACACCGGGGAGCTGTTTTTT	CASSWTSGWENTGELFF
TRBV9	-	-	TRBJ2-1	TGTGCCAGCAGCTTAGGACAGCCCTACAATGAGCAGTTCTTC	CASSLGQPYNEQFF
TRBV28	-	-	TRBJ1-1	TGTGCCAGCAGTTCGGACGGGCGGGCAAACACTGAAGCTTTCTTT	CASSSDGRANTEAFF
TRBV5-1	TRBD1	once	TRBJ1-1	TGCGCCAGCCGTAATCGGGACAGGGGAGAGAACACTGAAGCTTTCTTT	CASRNRDRGENTEAFF
TRBV4-1	TRBD1	-	TRBJ2-7	TGCGCCAGCAGCCCAGGGGGCCTTTCGGGCGAGCAGTACTTC	CASSPGGLSGEQYF
TRBV9	TRBD2	-	TRBJ2-7	TGTGCCAGCAGCGCGAGCGGGAGGGCCTACGAGCAGTACTTC	CASSASGRAYEQYF
TRBV20-1	TRBD2	few	TRBJ2-5	TGCAGTGCGAGTGGTCTAGCGGGAGGCCCTAGGGAGACCCAGTACTTC	CSASGLAGGPRETQYF
TRBV7-2	-	-	TRBJ2-1	TGTGCCAGCAGCTTTCGATTAGCGCCCTACAATGAGCAGTTCTTC	CASSFRLAPYNEQFF
TRBV30	-	-	TRBJ2-6	TGTGCCTGGAGTGTACACACGATGTCTGGGGCCAACGTCCTGACTTTC	CAWSVHTMSGANVLTF
TRBV27	TRBD1	-	TRBJ1-1	TGTGCCAGCAGCCTAACAGGGGGACTTGAAGCTTTCTTT	CASSLTGGLEAFF
TRBV7-6	TRBD2	-	TRBJ2-1	TGTGCCAGCAGCTCATGGCGGGAGGGGTCTAGGGATGAGCAGTTCTTC	CASSSWREGSRDEQFF
TRBV15	TRBD1	-	TRBJ2-7	TGTGCCACCAGCAGAGGACAGGGGTCCTACGAGCAGTACTTC	CATSRGQGSYEQYF
TRBV6-5	-	-	TRBJ2-1	TGTGCCAGCAGTTACTCGAGAGGGAATGAGCAGTTCTTC	CASSYSRGNEQFF
TRBV27	-	-	TRBJ2-7	TGTGCCAGCAGGCAAAGGGGTTCCCTCGAGCAGTACTTC	CASRQRGSLEQYF
TRBV5-6	-	few	TRBJ2-7	TGTGCCAGCAGCTTGGAACCAGACTCCTACGAGCAGTACTTC	CASSLEPDSYEQYF
TRBV2	TRBD1	-	TRBJ1-2	TGTGCCAGCAGTGAGGACAGGGGAGGAGGCTACACCTTC	CASSEDRGGGYTF
TRBV30	-	-	TRBJ1-1	TGTGCCTGGAGAGGACAAACGAACACTGAAGCTTTCTTT	CAWRGQTNTEAFF
TRBV7-9	-	-	TRBJ2-1	TGTGCCAGCAGCTTTTGCGGCTACAATGAGCAGTTCTTC	CASSFCGYNEQFF
TRBV2	-	-	TRBJ1-2	TGTGCCGGCTCCGCCAACGCAGGGATCGGCTACACCTTC	CAGSANAGIGYTF
TRBV19	TRBD1	few	TRBJ1-5	TGTGCCAGTAGTGAGGGGGCGAGGGGTCAGCCCCAGCATTTT	CASSEGARGQPQHF
TRBV29-1	-	-	TRBJ2-5	TGCAGCGTTGAAGTCACAGGGAGGGGGGAGACCCAGTACTTC	CSVEVTGRGETQYF
TRBV5-1	-	-	TRBJ2-1	TGCGCCAGCAGCTTGGGACAGGACTACAATGAGCAGTTCTTC	CASSLGQDYNEQFF
TRBV19	-	-	TRBJ2-7	TGTGCCAGTAGTATAGATTTCCCCAGGCACGAGCAGTACTTC	CASSIDFPRHEQYF
TRBV6-5	-	few	TRBJ1-2	TGTGCCAGCAGTCCTTCCCCCAGCTATGGCTACACCTTC	CASSPSPSYGYTF
TRBV6-4	-	-	TRBJ2-3	TGTGCCAGCAGTGACTATTCTCGGGGGAACCCAGATACGCAGTATTTT	CASSDYSRGNPDTQYF
TRBV30	-	-	TRBJ2-7	TGTGCCTGGAGTCCCAGACCGGGGGAGCAGTACTTC	CAWSPRPGEQYF
TRBV7-2	-	-	TRBJ1-5	TGTGCCAGCAGCTTACTATATAGCAATCAGCCCCAGCATTTT	CASSLLYSNQPQHF
TRBV28	TRBD1	few	TRBJ1-1	TGTGCCAGCAGTTTATCTACAGGGGAGGCTTTCTTT	CASSLSTGEAFF
TRBV24-1	TRBD1	-	TRBJ2-7	TGTGCCACCAGTGATCCCGGGACAGGGACCTACGAGCAGTACTTC	CATSDPGTGTYEQYF
TRBV4-1	-	-	TRBJ2-4	TGCGCCAGCAGCCAAGGCGGAGCGGAGTCGATCAAAAACATTCAGTACTTC	CASSQGGAESIKNIQYF
TRBV11-3	TRBD1	few	TRBJ1-1	TGTGCCAGCAGCCCAACTACGACAGGGCGAGGGACTTTCTTT	CASSPTTTGRGTFF
TRBV5-6	TRBD1	-	TRBJ1-6	TGTGCCAGCAGCACGATACAGGGGACCAATTCACCCCTCCACTTT	CASSTIQGTNSPLHF
TRBV7-9	-	-	TRBJ1-1	TGTGCCAGCACCACAGGCGTGAACACTGAAGCTTTCTTT	CASTTGVNTEAFF
TRBV9	-	few	TRBJ1-5	TGTGCCAGCAGCCTCGGGGGGAACAATCAGCCCCAGCATTTT	CASSLGGNNQPQHF
TRBV29-1	TRBD1	-	TRBJ1-2	TGCAGCGTTGAACCACAGGGGGCGCAAGGCTACACCTTC	CSVEPQGAQGYTF
TRBV18	-	-	TRBJ2-7	TGTGCCAGCTCACGACAGGACTACGAGCAGTACTTC	CASSRQDYEQYF
TRBV16	-	-	TRBJ1-4	TGTGCCAGCAGCCAATCGGTCAGGTTGGAAAAACTGTTTTTT	CASSQSVRLEKLFF
TRBV6-5	-	-	TRBJ1-5	TGTGCCAGCAGCAGGATCGTGGGCAATCAGCCCCAGCATTTT	CASSRIVGNQPQHF
TRBV29-1	-	-	TRBJ2-7	TGCAGCGTCCAGGCACCCTATTCCTACGAGCAGTACTTC	CSVQAPYSYEQYF
TRBV12-3/TRBV12-4	-	medium-sized	TRBJ1-6	TGTGCCAGCAGTTCTAAGGGGAATTCACCCCTCCACTTT	CASSSKGNSPLHF
TRBV11-1	-	-	TRBJ2-7	TGTGCCAGCGCCCTCGGGCGGGAAGAGCAGTACTTC	CASALGREEQYF
TRBV20-1	-	-	TRBJ1-5	TGCAGTGCTAGTGGGCAGGGGAGATTTCAGCCCCAGCATTTT	CSASGQGRFQPQHF